The T cell receptor beta chain described here comes from a study of blood T cell repertoires in COVID-19. Study information: Sites in the United States, Italy and Spain provided acute and convalescent COVID-19 samples. In each case, the material was cDNA or gDNA derived from T cells, B-cell-depleted T cells, or PBMCs.

This clone was seen a few times. As originally analysed: Amplification of reference gene primers was used by the study to estimate nucleated cell counts. The method was immunoSEQ multiplex PCR; TCRdb's version includes in-frame clones alone and lacks a portion of them. That table supplies the V and J calls and clone size; D and trimming were determined from the DNA. The repertoire holds 85,000 to 130,000 clones, 84% seen once, with 11% to 15% in the top ten. This CDR3 contains 13 residues. CDR1 and CDR2 (germline): SGHNT, YYREEE (reference sequence). Trimming took 4 bases from V and 6 from J; bases not matched to a gene: 4.

V usage is TRBV5-4 and J usage is TRBJ1-1; 9 bases fit TRBD1. The source material was peripheral blood. The origin of this receptor is a woman aged 55-70 years with acute or convalescent COVID-19. The CDR3 protein is CASSGTGRAEAFF. The CDR3 bases are TGTGCCAGCAGCGGGACAGGGAGGGCTGAAGCTTTCTTT. Supplemented by reference TRBV5-4 and TRBJ1-1, the full variable domain reads ETGVTQSPTHLIKTRGQQVTLRCSSQSGHNTVSWYQQALGQGPQFIFQYYREEENGRGNFPPRFSGLQFPNYSSELNVNALELDDSALYLCASSGTGRAEAFFGQGTRLTVV.